This T cell receptor beta chain stems from a study of Tregs in tolerant kidney transplant recipients. TCRdb keeps only in-frame clones here, not all; method: immunoSEQ multiplex PCR. Here the sample spans around 52,000 clones, around 82% being singletons. Looked up from germline, CDR1 is MNHNS and CDR2 is SASEGT. The CDR3 sequence is 12 residues long. V lost 8 bases and J lost 4, with 11 bases in between. The chain is built from TRBV6-1 and TRBJ1-1; D not certain. This TCR was recovered from a human donor in good health. The sequencing input was CD4+ T cells from blood. The CDR3 loop reads CASGPTTTEAFF. CDR3 bases: TGTGCCAGCGGTCCCACGACCACTGAAGCTTTCTTT.